The clone carrying this T cell receptor (beta chain) showed up just once. Its antigen is still unknown. The PCR contained 60 Vbeta and 13 Jbeta primers. Only in-frame clones appear in the TCRdb table, and some are missing; sequencing was by immunoSEQ multiplex PCR. The data contain 95,000 to 150,000 clones, about 80% of them singletons. This entry belongs to a study of cytomegalovirus exposure and HLA in healthy donors. Findings of the study overall: Productive status was seen about 87% or about 30% of the time for most TCR beta V segments in an earlier analysis.

The sample consisted of PBMCs. The TCR comes from a man between 60 and 70 years old in good health and CMV-seropositive.

CDR3 sequence reads: CSARNGEQYF. In DNA, the CDR3 is TGCAGTGCTAGAAACGGGGAGCAGTACTTC. The chain employs TRBV20-1 and TRBJ2-5, with a weak D call TRBD2 (5 bases). CDR1 is DFQATT and CDR2 is SNEGSKA in the germline V gene (reference sequence). The V and J ends lost 2 bases and 11 bases respectively, with 9 bases between them. The CDR3 covers 10 residues.